These 10 T cell receptor beta chains originate from one sample sequenced in a study of cytomegalovirus exposure and HLA in healthy donors. Vbeta (60) and Jbeta (13) primers were used in the PCR. Only in-frame clones appear in the TCRdb table, and some are missing; sequencing was by immunoSEQ multiplex PCR. This sample yields tens of thousands of clones, of which 70% to 85% are seen a single time; about 3.8% belongs to the top ten. Sequences were obtained from PBMCs. The source of these receptors is a man over 45 in good health and CMV-seronegative.

This sequence joins TRBV10-2 and TRBJ2-7, with TRBD2 matching over 10 bases. Looked up from germline, CDR1 is WSHSY and CDR2 is SAAADI. The CDR3 sequence is 17 residues long. J was trimmed by 1 base and V by 0 bases; bases with no gene match: 6. The CDR3 DNA follows: TGCGCCAGCAGTGAGTCGATGAGCGGGAGGGCGTCCTACGAGCAGTACTTC. It specifies CASSESMSGRASYEQYF.

Here the CDR3 DNA reads TGTGCCAGCAGTGAAGCGGCTGCGGGAGAGCAGTACTTC. Translating gives CASSEAAAGEQYF. V and J are TRBV6-1 and TRBJ2-7, with D possibly matching TRBD2 (6 bases). This CDR3 is built from 13 residues. The V end lost 0 bases, the J end lost 7 bases, and 10 bases lay between the germline ends. The germline V gene has CDR1 MNHNS and CDR2 SASEGT.

The chain carries TRBV7-9 and TRBJ1-3, with 11 positions matching TRBD1. This CDR3 comprises 15 residues. Germline loops: CDR1 SEHNR, CDR2 FQNEAQ (reference sequence). V trimming: 0 bases; J trimming: 8 bases; junction bases outside the gene matches: 3. In nucleotides, the CDR3 is TGTGCCAGCAGCTTAGCAGGACAGGGGGCTGACACCATATATTTT. Its protein product is CASSLAGQGADTIYF.

The rearrangement links TRBV7-7 to TRBJ1-5, with D uncertain. Germline CDR1 reads SSHAT; CDR2 reads FNYEAQ (reference sequence). The CDR3 runs to 14 residues. The CDR3: CAILPVEVAQPQHF. CDR3 in DNA: TGTGCTATCCTCCCGGTTGAGGTCGCACAGCCCCAGCATTTT. The entire variable domain, with the rest obtained from reference TRBV7-7 and TRBJ1-5, is as follows: GAGVSQSPRYKVTKRGQDVTLRCDPISSHATLYWYQQALGQGPEFLTYFNYEAQPDKSGLPSDRFSAERPEGSISTLTIQRTEQRDSAMYRCAILPVEVAQPQHFGDGTRLSIL.

The gene calls are TRBV6-5 and TRBJ2-3, with TRBD1 identical over 8 bases. Germline V gives CDR1 MNHEY, CDR2 SVGAGI. Trimming at V came to 5 bases and at J to 1 base, leaving 5 bases not matched to a gene. This CDR3 has 15 residues. The CDR3 nucleotides read TGTGCCAGCAGTCTTCAGGGGGCCGGCACAGATACGCAGTATTTT. Translating gives CASSLQGAGTDTQYF.

The chain has TRBV6-4 and TRBJ1-5; TRBD1 might be the D (5 bases). Trimming shortened V by 3 bases and J by 7 bases, and 10 bases separated the two germline ends. The CDR3 spans 13 residues. From germline, CDR1 is MRHNA and CDR2 SNTAGT. The chain's CDR3 is CASSEGDGQPQHF. As DNA, the CDR3 is TGTGCCAGCAGTGAAGGGGATGGACAGCCCCAGCATTTT.

This clone came up once. This chain links TRBV29-1 with TRBJ2-7, with D perhaps TRBD1 (6 bases). V was shortened by 4 bases and J by 6 bases, with 31 bases between the two germline ends. Germline CDR1 is SQVTM and CDR2 is ANQGSEA. This CDR3 contains 18 residues. CDR3 sequence: CSVAQGGIGGRATSEQYF. CDR3 DNA: TGCAGCGTTGCACAAGGGGGTATTGGGGGCAGAGCTACGAGCGAGCAGTACTTC.

This chain connects TRBV4-1 to TRBJ2-3; the match to TRBD2 covers 7 bases. V was clipped by 1 base and J by 6 bases; unmatched bases: 4. Germline loops: CDR1 MGHRA, CDR2 YSYEKL. This CDR3 contains 14 residues. The CDR3 sequence: CASSQGGGVDTQYF. CDR3 nucleotides: TGCGCCAGCAGCCAAGGGGGGGGTGTGGATACGCAGTATTTT.

The gene calls are TRBV10-2 and TRBJ2-7; 16 bases fit TRBD2. J was trimmed by 2 bases and V by 3 bases; bases with no gene match: 13. CDR1 is WSHSY, CDR2 SAAADI, per germline. The CDR3 sequence is 20 residues long. The CDR3 bases are TGCGCCAGCAGTGACCTTACCGGGACTAGCGGGAGGGCCGGAACCTACGAGCAGTACTTC. Translation gives CASSDLTGTSGRAGTYEQYF.

This sequence joins TRBV30 and TRBJ2-3; a weak D match, TRBD1 (5 bases). The CDR3 has 14 amino acids. Between the trimmed V and J ends, which lost 7 bases and 0 bases, there was a span of 14 bases. In germline, CDR1 is GTSNPN, CDR2 SVGIG (reference sequence). CDR3 coding DNA: TGTGCCTCACAGGCAGGACCTAGCACAGATACGCAGTATTTT. It encodes CASQAGPSTDTQYF.